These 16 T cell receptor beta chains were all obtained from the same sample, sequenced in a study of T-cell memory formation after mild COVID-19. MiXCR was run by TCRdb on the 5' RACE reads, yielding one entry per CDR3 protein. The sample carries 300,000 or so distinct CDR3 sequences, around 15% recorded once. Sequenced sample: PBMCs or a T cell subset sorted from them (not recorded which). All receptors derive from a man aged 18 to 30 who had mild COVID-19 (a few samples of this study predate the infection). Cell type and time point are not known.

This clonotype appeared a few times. This CDR3 reads CASSLALERFF. In nucleotides, the CDR3 is TGTGCCAGCAGCTTAGCGCTAGAACGGTTCTTC. V and J are TRBV7-2 and TRBJ2-1; no definite D call. There are 11 residues in the CDR3. Germline V gives CDR1 SGHTA, CDR2 FQGNSA. The V end was cut by 0 bases, the J end by 15 bases, with 9 bases between. Drawing the rest from reference TRBV7-2 and TRBJ2-1, the complete variable domain is GAGVSQSPSNKVTEKGKDVELRCDPISGHTALYWYRQSLGQGLEFLIYFQGNSAPDKSGLPSDRFSAERTGGSVSTLTIQRTQQEDSAVYLCASSLALERFFGPGTRLTVL.

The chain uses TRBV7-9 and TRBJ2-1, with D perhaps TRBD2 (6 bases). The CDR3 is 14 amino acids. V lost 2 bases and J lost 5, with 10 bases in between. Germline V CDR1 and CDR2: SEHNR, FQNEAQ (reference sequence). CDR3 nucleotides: TGTGCCAGCAGCTTACTAGCGTCTGACAATGAGCAGTTCTTC. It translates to CASSLLASDNEQFF.

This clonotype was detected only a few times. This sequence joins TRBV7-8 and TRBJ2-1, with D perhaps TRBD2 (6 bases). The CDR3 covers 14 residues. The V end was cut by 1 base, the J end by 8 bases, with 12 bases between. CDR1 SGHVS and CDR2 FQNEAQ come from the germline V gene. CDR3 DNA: TGTGCCAGCAGCTTAGTCAGGAGGGGCGATGAGCAGTTCTTC. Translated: CASSLVRRGDEQFF.

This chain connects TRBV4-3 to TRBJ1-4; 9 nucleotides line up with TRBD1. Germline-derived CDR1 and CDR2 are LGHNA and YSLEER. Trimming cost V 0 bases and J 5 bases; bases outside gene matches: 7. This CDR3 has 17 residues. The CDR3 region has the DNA TGCGCCAGCAGCCAAGACCTAATCGGGACAGGGAATGAAAAACTGTTTTTT. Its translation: CASSQDLIGTGNEKLFF.

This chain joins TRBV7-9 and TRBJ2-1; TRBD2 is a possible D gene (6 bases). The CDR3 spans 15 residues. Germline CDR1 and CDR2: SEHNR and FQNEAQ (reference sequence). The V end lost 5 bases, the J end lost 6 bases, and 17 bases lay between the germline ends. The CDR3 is CASSPIGLEGNEQFF. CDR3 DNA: TGTGCCAGCAGCCCCATTGGCTTGGAGGGCAATGAGCAGTTCTTC.

The CDR3 is CASSPRIGNEQFF. The CDR3 bases are TGTGCCAGCAGCCCGAGGATCGGTAATGAGCAGTTCTTC. The rearrangement uses TRBV7-3 and TRBJ2-1; D remains unclear. The V end was cut by 5 bases, the J end by 7 bases, with 12 bases between. Germline lookup yields CDR1 SGHTA and CDR2 FQGTGA. CDR3 length: 13 residues. Full variable domain (outside the CDR3, taken from reference TRBV7-3 and TRBJ2-1): GAGVSQTPSNKVTEKGKYVELRCDPISGHTALYWYRQSLGQGPEFLIYFQGTGAADDSGLPNDRFFAVRPEGSVSTLKIQRTERGDSAVYLCASSPRIGNEQFFGPGTRLTVL.

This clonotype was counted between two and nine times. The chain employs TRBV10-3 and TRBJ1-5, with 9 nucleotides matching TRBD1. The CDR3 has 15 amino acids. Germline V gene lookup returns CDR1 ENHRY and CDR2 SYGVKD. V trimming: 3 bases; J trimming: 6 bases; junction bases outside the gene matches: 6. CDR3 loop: CAISDRDRASQPQHF. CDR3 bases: TGTGCCATCAGTGACCGGGACAGGGCCAGTCAGCCCCAGCATTTT.

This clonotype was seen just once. CDR3 sequence: CASSYLTGRSYNSPLHF. The CDR3 DNA reads TGTGCCAGCAGTTACCTTACAGGCCGCTCCTATAATTCACCCCTCCACTTT. The chain has TRBV6-2 or TRBV6-3 and TRBJ1-6; tentatively, D is TRBD1 (5 bases). Germline V gives CDR1 MNHEY, CDR2 SVGEGT. V was shortened by 2 bases and J by 0 bases, with 11 bases between the two germline ends. The CDR3 sequence is 17 residues long.

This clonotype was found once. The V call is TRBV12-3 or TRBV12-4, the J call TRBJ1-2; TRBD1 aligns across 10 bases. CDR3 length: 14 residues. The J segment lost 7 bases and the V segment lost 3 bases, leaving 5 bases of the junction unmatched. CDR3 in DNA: TGTGCCAGCAGTTTGGACAGGGGGAAGAGTGGCTACACCTTC. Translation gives CASSLDRGKSGYTF.

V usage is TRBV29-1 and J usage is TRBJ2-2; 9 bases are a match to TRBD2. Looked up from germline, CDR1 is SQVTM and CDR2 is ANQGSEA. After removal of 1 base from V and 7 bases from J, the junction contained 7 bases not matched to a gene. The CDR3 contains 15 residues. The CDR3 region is CSVEVAGAENGELFF. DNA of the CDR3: TGCAGCGTTGAAGTAGCGGGGGCTGAGAACGGGGAGCTGTTTTTT.

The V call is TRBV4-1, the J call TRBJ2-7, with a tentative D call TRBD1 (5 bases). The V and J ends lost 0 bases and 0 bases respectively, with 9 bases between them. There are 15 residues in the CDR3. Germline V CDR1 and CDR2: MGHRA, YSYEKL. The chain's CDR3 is CASSQELGRSYEQYF. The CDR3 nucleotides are TGCGCCAGCAGCCAAGAGCTGGGGCGCTCCTACGAGCAGTACTTC.

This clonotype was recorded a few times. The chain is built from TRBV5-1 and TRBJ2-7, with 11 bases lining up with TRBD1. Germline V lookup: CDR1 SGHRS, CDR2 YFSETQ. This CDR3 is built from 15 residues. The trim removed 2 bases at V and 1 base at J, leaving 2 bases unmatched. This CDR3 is CASSLGQGASYEQYV. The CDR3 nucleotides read TGCGCCAGCAGCTTAGGACAGGGGGCTTCCTACGAGCAGTACGTC.

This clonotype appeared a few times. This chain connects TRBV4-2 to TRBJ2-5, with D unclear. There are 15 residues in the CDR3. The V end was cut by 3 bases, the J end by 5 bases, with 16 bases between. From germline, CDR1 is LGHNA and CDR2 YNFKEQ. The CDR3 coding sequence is TGTGCCAGCAGCCACACCAGCGCGGTTCGTGAGACCCAGTACTTC. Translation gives CASSHTSAVRETQYF.

The CDR3 loop reads CASSDPNRRQNEKLFF. CDR3 nucleotide sequence: TGTGCCAGCAGCGACCCGAACAGGAGGCAAAATGAAAAACTGTTTTTT. The chain couples TRBV2 to TRBJ1-4, with D possibly TRBD1 on 5 matching bases. V lost 6 bases, J lost 5 bases, and 19 bases lay in between. Germline V gives CDR1 SNHLY, CDR2 FYNNEI. CDR3 length equals 16 residues.

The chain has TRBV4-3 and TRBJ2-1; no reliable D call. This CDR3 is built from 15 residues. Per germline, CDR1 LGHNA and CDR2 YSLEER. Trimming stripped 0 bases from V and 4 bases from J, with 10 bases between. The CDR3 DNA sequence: TGCGCCAGCAGCCAAGACAGAGACTCTTACAATGAGCAGTTCTTC. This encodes CASSQDRDSYNEQFF.

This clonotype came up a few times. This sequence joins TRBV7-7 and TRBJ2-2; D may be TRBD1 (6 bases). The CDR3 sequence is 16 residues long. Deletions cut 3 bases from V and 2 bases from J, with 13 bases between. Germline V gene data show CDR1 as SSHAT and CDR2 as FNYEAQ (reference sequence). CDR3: CASSLYGGLNTGELFF. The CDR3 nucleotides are TGTGCCAGCAGCTTGTATGGGGGCCTTAACACCGGGGAGCTGTTTTTT.